Included here is one TCR beta chain sequence, with context. The antigen this receptor binds is unknown. It has no much larger one-base neighbor in the sample; base qualities were not kept. The CDR3 runs 16 amino acids, cysteine and phenylalanine included. Here the CDR3 DNA is all that survives: 48 bases in frame from base 1. V and J lose 2 bases and 2 bases, and a span of 14 bases separates them. According to the germline V gene, CDR1 reads SGHAT and CDR2 reads FQNNGV. These data come from a study of Ad26.COV2.S vaccination and SARS-CoV-2 variants (dated by TCRdb to the early 2020s). For the wider study: TCRbeta repertoire sequencing was used to assess the specificity and breadth of SARS-CoV-2-reactive T cell receptors after Ad26.COV2.S vaccination. The TCR-sequenced set comprised about 30 samples: approximately 19 Ad26.COV2.S vaccine recipients, 5 placebo recipients and 8 SARS-CoV-2 convalescent individuals.

Results and caveats for the whole study, not just this receptor: Compared with placebo recipients, Ad26.COV2.S recipients showed higher spike-specific TCR breadth (P = 0.0014). After vaccination, substantial breadth of spike-specific CD8+ and CD4+ T cell responses was reported. It was noted by the authors that total T cell responses may have been underestimated by the TCR breadth and depth analyses. Non-spike TCR breadth was comparable between vaccine and placebo recipients, consistent with the vaccine containing only spike.

The sample's time point label, decoded: individuals recovered from natural SARS-CoV-2 infection. TCRbeta CDR3 regions were sequenced with the immunoSEQ Assay. After extraction, genomic DNA underwent amplification by bias-controlled multiplex PCR, followed by high-throughput sequencing. The original methods were these. To quantify the absolute abundance of every unique TCRbeta CDR3 region, sequences were collapsed and filtered. T cell fraction was estimated by normalizing TCRbeta template counts to usable DNA, which was measured by amplifying reference genes present in all nucleated cells. Repertoire TCRs were annotated as SARS-CoV-2-specific by exact matching of V gene, CDR3 amino acid sequence and J gene to a known reactive TCR set. The reference SARS-CoV-2 TCR set was derived from MIRA and filtered for enrichment in COVID-19-positive ImmuneCODE repertoires, a step that removed public or cross-reactive TCRs. Using the MIRA antigens, annotated TCRs were further analysed by specific ORF or by position within an ORF. Breadth was defined as annotated unique rearrangements over total unique productive rearrangements; depth was the summed frequency of those rearrangements. Group comparisons of TCR breadth used two-sided Wilcoxon rank-sum tests. The table was pulled from immuneACCESS by TCRdb, which kept in-frame rearrangements only. Such tables lose some clones; where checked, under half of the loss comes from unresolved V genes, and the rest has no known cause. The V and J calls and clone size come from that table; D and trimming were worked out from the DNA. For this sample the table gives some 190,000 clones, of which approximately 88% were detected only once. The top ten clonotypes cover around 6.1% of the sample.

The sequence links TRBV11-2 to TRBJ2-3; TRBD1 is a possible D gene, resting on 6 matching bases. This sequence was found in a human donor who had recovered from COVID-19. Here the sequenced sample was peripheral blood, taken after recovery from COVID-19. The DNA is as follows: TGTGCCAGCAGCTTAACGGGACACAGCCTCACAGATACGCAGTATTTT. Translated, this gives CASSLTGHSLTDTQYF.